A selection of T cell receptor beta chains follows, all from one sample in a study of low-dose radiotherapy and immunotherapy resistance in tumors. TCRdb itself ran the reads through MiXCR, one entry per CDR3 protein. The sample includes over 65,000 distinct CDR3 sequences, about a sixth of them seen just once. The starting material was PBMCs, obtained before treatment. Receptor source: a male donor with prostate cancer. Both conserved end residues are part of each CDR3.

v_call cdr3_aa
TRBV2 CASRTSSDLGDDIQYF
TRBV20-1 CSAGPGGGGPQETQYF
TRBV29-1 CSVIRTGAETQYF
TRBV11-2 CASSFGTGVKETQYF
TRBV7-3 CASSPFGVLGAGANVLTF
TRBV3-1 CATSASGNTGELFF
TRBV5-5 CASRAETAGSYNEQFF
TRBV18 CASSDRTLGQETQYF
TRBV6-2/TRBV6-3 CASSEVAENQPQHF
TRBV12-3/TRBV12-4 CASRPPRDTGELFF
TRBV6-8 CASGGGAVTGELFF
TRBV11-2 CASSLPGGRRYEQYF
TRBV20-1 CSAQKPRGNRDEQFF
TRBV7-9 CASSPFEAGELFF
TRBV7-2 CASSLEAGWTEAFF
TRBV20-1 CSVSSGLGNTEAFF
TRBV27 CASEVFSGANVLTF
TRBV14 CASSQGGGDQPQHF
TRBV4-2 CASSQAGGQNNEQFF
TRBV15 CATSRGRDYGTEAFF
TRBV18 CASSTLRGSSYNEQFF
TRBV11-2 CASSPARGSSPLHF
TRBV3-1 CASSQDLSGQQGYTF
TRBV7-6 CASSLEGLRDYNEQFF
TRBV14 CASSQDGGGEQFF
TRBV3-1 CASSQIAYEQYF
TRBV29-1 CSVEGTGSKTQYF
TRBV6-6 CASSYLGGGQDTQYF
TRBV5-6 CASSKMQGTDTQYF
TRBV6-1 CASSRVDRAEGYTF
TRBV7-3 CASSSSGGHTEAFF
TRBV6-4 CASSDSGVGDTQYF
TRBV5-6 CASSSEGGTEAFF
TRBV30 CAWTQGFSNQPQHF
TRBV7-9 CASSLAFGMNTEAFF
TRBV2 CASIPPLHF
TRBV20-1 CSAIDSQRQTQYF
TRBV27 CASSPRSRSTDTQYF
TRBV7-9 CASSLVSGSGTDTQYF
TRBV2 CASEYGLAPNEQYF
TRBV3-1 CASSPPPRTGDQETQYF
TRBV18 CASSPLGTGGTEAFF
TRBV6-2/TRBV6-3 CASGASGKATYGYTF
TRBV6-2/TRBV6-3 CASIPDGGYNEQFF
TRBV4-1 CASRLAENTGELFF
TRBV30 CAWREGNGETQYF
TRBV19 CASSIASGNTYEQYF
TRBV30 CAWSVSAGVHTQYF
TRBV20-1 CSARDWDRGSYGYTF
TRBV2 CASVLEGGSYEQYF
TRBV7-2 CASSEQATLSYEQYF
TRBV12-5 CASGLAGTQYF
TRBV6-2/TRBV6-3 CASSYYRGPGTGELFF
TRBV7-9 CASSPTPGPPSDDTQYF